A selection of T cell receptor beta chains follows, all from one sample in a study of cytomegalovirus exposure and HLA in healthy donors. The table came from immunoSEQ multiplex PCR; TCRdb's copy has only in-frame clones and leaves some out. Of approximately 100,000 clones listed, 74% were seen once; the top ten hold around 2%. The source material was PBMCs. The receptors here all came from a human donor in good health. CDR3s include the opening cysteine and the closing phenylalanine or tryptophan. D genes are given only for firm matches. The size field is filled for only some rows; it gives once, few, many or a size class.

V gene: TRBV19; D gene: NA; clone size: NA; J gene: TRBJ2-5; CDR3 DNA: TGTGCCAGTAGTATCGGAGGACAAGAGACCCAGTACTTC; CDR3 protein: CASSIGGQETQYF
V gene: TRBV6-6; D gene: TRBD1; clone size: once; J gene: TRBJ1-5; CDR3 DNA: TGTGCCAGCAGGTTTACAGGGGAAAATCAGCCCCAGCATTTT; CDR3 protein: CASRFTGENQPQHF
V gene: TRBV30; D gene: NA; clone size: NA; J gene: TRBJ1-2; CDR3 DNA: TGTGCCTGGAGTTCCCAGGGCCGGTGGCCCTATGGCTACACCTTC; CDR3 protein: CAWSSQGRWPYGYTF
V gene: TRBV18; D gene: TRBD1; clone size: NA; J gene: TRBJ2-1; CDR3 DNA: TGTGCCAGCTCCTCAGGGGGAACCTACAATGAGCAGTTCTTC; CDR3 protein: CASSSGGTYNEQFF
V gene: TRBV28; D gene: NA; clone size: NA; J gene: TRBJ1-5; CDR3 DNA: TGTGCCAGCAGCCCTCGGGGGGGGACCGCGGAGCATTTT; CDR3 protein: CASSPRGGTAEHF
V gene: TRBV5-1; D gene: TRBD2; clone size: NA; J gene: TRBJ2-1; CDR3 DNA: TGCGCCAGCAGCTATAGCGGGAGTGGGTCCAATGAGCAGTTCTTC; CDR3 protein: CASSYSGSGSNEQFF
V gene: TRBV14; D gene: TRBD2; clone size: NA; J gene: TRBJ2-1; CDR3 DNA: TGTGCCAGCAGCCCAATAAAAGCGGGAGTTCCCTACAATGAGCAGTTCTTC; CDR3 protein: CASSPIKAGVPYNEQFF
V gene: TRBV5-1; D gene: NA; clone size: NA; J gene: TRBJ1-1; CDR3 DNA: TGCGCCAGCAGCTTGGCCCAGACAGGGAACACTGAAGCTTTCTTT; CDR3 protein: CASSLAQTGNTEAFF
V gene: TRBV19; D gene: TRBD2; clone size: NA; J gene: TRBJ2-3; CDR3 DNA: TGTGCCAGTTCTTCTAGCGGGAGTGTGGGCACAGATACGCAGTATTTT; CDR3 protein: CASSSSGSVGTDTQYF
V gene: TRBV2; D gene: TRBD1; clone size: NA; J gene: TRBJ1-5; CDR3 DNA: TGTGCCAGCACCTCTGGGACAGGTCGCCAGCCCCAGCATTTT; CDR3 protein: CASTSGTGRQPQHF
V gene: TRBV27; D gene: TRBD2; clone size: NA; J gene: TRBJ2-7; CDR3 DNA: TGTGCCAGCAGTTTATCCCTCCGGACTAGCGGGGGTTACGAGCAGTACTTC; CDR3 protein: CASSLSLRTSGGYEQYF
V gene: TRBV30; D gene: TRBD1; clone size: few; J gene: TRBJ2-6; CDR3 DNA: TGTGCCTGGACTTCCGGGACAGGGGTTGGCAACGTCCTGACTTTC; CDR3 protein: CAWTSGTGVGNVLTF
V gene: TRBV19; D gene: NA; clone size: NA; J gene: TRBJ2-7; CDR3 DNA: TGTGCCAGTAGTATGGGAGGGGGCTACGAGCAGTACTTC; CDR3 protein: CASSMGGGYEQYF
V gene: TRBV6-6; D gene: NA; clone size: once; J gene: TRBJ1-1; CDR3 DNA: TGTGCCAGCGAGGTTCCGCTGTCTGAAGCTTTCTTT; CDR3 protein: CASEVPLSEAFF